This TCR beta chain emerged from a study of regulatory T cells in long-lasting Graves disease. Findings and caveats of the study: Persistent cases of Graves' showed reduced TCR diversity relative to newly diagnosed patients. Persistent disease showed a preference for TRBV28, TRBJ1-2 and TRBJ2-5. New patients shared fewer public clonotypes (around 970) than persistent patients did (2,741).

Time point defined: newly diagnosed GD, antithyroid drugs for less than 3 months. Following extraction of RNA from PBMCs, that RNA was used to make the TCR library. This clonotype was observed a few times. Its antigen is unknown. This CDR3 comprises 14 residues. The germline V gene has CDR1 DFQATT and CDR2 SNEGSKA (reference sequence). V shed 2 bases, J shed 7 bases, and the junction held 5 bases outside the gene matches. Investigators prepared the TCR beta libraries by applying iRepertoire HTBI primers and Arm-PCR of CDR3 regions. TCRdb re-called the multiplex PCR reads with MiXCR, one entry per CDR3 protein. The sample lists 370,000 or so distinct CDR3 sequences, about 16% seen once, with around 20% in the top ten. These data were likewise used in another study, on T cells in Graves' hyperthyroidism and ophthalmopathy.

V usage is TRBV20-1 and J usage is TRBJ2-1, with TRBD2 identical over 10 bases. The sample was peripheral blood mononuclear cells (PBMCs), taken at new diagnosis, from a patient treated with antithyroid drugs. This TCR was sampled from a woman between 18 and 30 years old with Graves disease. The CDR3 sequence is CSARSSGGYNEQFF. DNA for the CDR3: TGCAGTGCTAGATCTAGCGGGGGATATAATGAGCAGTTCTTC.